This TCR beta chain was captured by sequencing in a study of tumor and adjacent non-tumor tissue in lung cancer. No cell sorting was done before RNA was extracted from the tissue. CDR3 length: 14 residues. Trimming took off 5 bases at V and 7 bases at J, with 15 bases between the two ends. Germline CDR1 MDHEN, CDR2 SYDVKM. Three rounds of nested PCR, following a modified ARM-PCR protocol, produced the TCRbeta library. MiXCR was run by TCRdb on the multiplex PCR reads, yielding one entry per CDR3 protein. The table has 65,000 to 75,000 distinct CDR3 sequences, around 73% seen once. This clonotype was obtained from a man aged 60-69 years with non-small cell lung cancer. The genes are TRBV28 and TRBJ1-5; D gene ambiguous. The sequenced sample consisted of lung tumor tissue. The CDR3 DNA follows: TGTGCCAGCAGTCCCATAGGGTTATGGCAGCCCCAGCATTTT. Translating gives CASSPIGLWQPQHF.